This TCR beta chain was recorded in a study of T cell clones after liver transplantation. The wider study: Until 12-24 months post-transplant, subjects got standard immunosuppression and no induction. Study-wide results and limits: The donor-reactive repertoire was only partly measurable in two subjects, lacking donor cells. Donor-reactive sequences fell more than third party-reactive ones, suggesting partial deletion.

Here immunoSEQ multiplex PCR was the method, and the copy in TCRdb shows in-frame clones only, minus some. The sample includes roughly 100,000 clones, 82% of them seen just once. On this clone: Its antigen remains unknown.

Deletions cut 7 bases from V and 3 bases from J, with 19 bases between. CDR1 is SGHRS, CDR2 YFSETQ, per germline. The CDR3 extends over 15 amino acids. The TCR sequence derives from a human donor who received a liver transplant. The chain recombines TRBV5-1 with TRBJ2-5; no clear D. The source was CD4+ T cells from blood, collected before liver transplant. CDR3 sequence reads: CASAPEGRLEETQYF. The CDR3, as DNA: TGCGCCAGCGCCCCCGAAGGACGTCTAGAAGAGACCCAGTACTTC. The full variable domain, its missing parts supplied by reference TRBV5-1 and TRBJ2-5, is KAGVTQTPRYLIKTRGQQVTLSCSPISGHRSVSWYQQTPGQGLQFLFEYFSETQRNKGNFPGRFSGRQFSNSRSEMNVSTLELGDSALYLCASAPEGRLEETQYFGPGTRLLVL.